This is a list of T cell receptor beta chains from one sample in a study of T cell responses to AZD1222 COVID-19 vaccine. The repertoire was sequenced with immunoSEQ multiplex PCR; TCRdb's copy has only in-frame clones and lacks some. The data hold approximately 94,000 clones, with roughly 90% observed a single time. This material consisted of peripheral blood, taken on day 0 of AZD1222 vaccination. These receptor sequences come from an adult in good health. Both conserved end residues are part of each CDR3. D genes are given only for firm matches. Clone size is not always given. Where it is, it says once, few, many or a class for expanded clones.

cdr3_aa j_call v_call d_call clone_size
CAWSNTGAGGNTIYF TRBJ1-3 TRBV30 TRBD1 NA
CASSIDGRSDTQYF TRBJ2-3 TRBV2 NA NA
CASSQDLDYEQYF TRBJ2-7 TRBV4-2 NA NA
CASSQLQGGLYEQYF TRBJ2-7 TRBV4-2 TRBD1 once
CASSQREATYNEQFF TRBJ2-1 TRBV19 TRBD2 NA
CASSITGPQVRNTEAFF TRBJ1-1 TRBV27 NA NA
CASSTQGIYGYTF TRBJ1-2 TRBV7-9 NA NA
CASSQRVGNEQFF TRBJ2-1 TRBV3-1/TRBV3-2 NA NA
CASSQGSGNQPQHF TRBJ1-5 TRBV4-1 NA NA
CASSLAENEQFF TRBJ2-1 TRBV18 NA once
CASSLAFMAGELFF TRBJ2-2 TRBV7-2 NA NA
CSVVGSSNTGELFF TRBJ2-2 TRBV29-1 NA NA
CASSFLASETQYF TRBJ2-5 TRBV11-3 NA NA
CASGPLYPDLDNSPLHF TRBJ1-6 TRBV12-5 NA NA
CAILTRDTSFF TRBJ1-1 TRBV27 NA NA
CASSEGRAGVYEQYF TRBJ2-7 TRBV6-4 NA NA
CASTPFGGFTGNTIYF TRBJ1-3 TRBV19 NA NA
CASSQERTTGAGDTGELFF TRBJ2-2 TRBV3-1/TRBV3-2 NA NA
CASSPGGYNEQFF TRBJ2-1 TRBV5-1 NA once
CASSRRLVTEAFF TRBJ1-1 TRBV6-5 NA few
CASSLVSVRDTEAFF TRBJ1-1 TRBV7-2 NA NA
CASSEYIRTSGTQETQYF TRBJ2-5 TRBV25-1 TRBD2 NA
CASRGTGNEKLFF TRBJ1-4 TRBV18 TRBD1 once
CASSIATSSYEQYF TRBJ2-7 TRBV19 NA NA
CASSPPGQNYGYTF TRBJ1-2 TRBV18 NA NA
CSVAFGQSNPNTGELFF TRBJ2-2 TRBV29-1 NA NA
CASSQGGASQPQHF TRBJ1-5 TRBV4-1 NA NA
CASSPPDRAGEQYF TRBJ2-7 TRBV18 TRBD1 NA
CASSETQDTQYF TRBJ2-3 TRBV9 NA NA
CASSYSKGKDDGYTF TRBJ1-2 TRBV6-6 NA NA
CASSGTGGSYEQYF TRBJ2-7 TRBV6-5 TRBD1 NA
CSAAWSYNEQFF TRBJ2-1 TRBV29-1 NA NA
CATWDAEQFF TRBJ2-1 TRBV10-3 NA once
CASSAITDTQYF TRBJ2-3 TRBV9 NA NA
CASSLDMPPPQHF TRBJ1-5 TRBV11-3 NA NA
CAWSKPRSGENYGYTF TRBJ1-2 TRBV30 NA NA
CAISEVYGSEKLFF TRBJ1-4 TRBV10-3 NA NA
CASSWIALGTDTQYF TRBJ2-3 TRBV28 NA once
CSVEAGDTQYF TRBJ2-3 TRBV20-1 NA NA
CASRGGQVGSYEQYF TRBJ2-7 TRBV2 TRBD1 few
CASSQERGPGGYTF TRBJ1-2 TRBV4-3 NA NA
CASSRQALPSGAGDGYTF TRBJ1-2 TRBV11-2 NA NA
CASSLGQLGGETQYF TRBJ2-5 TRBV5-4 NA NA
CASSLWGKYTF TRBJ1-2 TRBV12-3/TRBV12-4 NA NA
CATSRDYHAGEGRTGELFF TRBJ2-2 TRBV15 TRBD2 NA
CASSQERQGSYNEQFF TRBJ2-1 TRBV4-3 NA NA
CASTTQGSEAFF TRBJ1-1 TRBV3-1/TRBV3-2 NA NA
CATNRDRSTREQYF TRBJ2-7 TRBV2 TRBD1 NA
CASRPDRGGGTGELFF TRBJ2-2 TRBV19 NA NA